Detailed here is one T cell receptor beta chain. In the source study's methods: Reference gene primer amplification yielded estimated nucleated cell counts. Repertoires were generated with immunoSEQ multiplex PCR, while TCRdb's copy carries only in-frame clones and drops some. That table gives V, J and clone size, and the DNA gave D and trimming. The table has under 150,000 clones, about 80% seen once. The data originate from a study of blood T cell repertoires in COVID-19. Study summary: T cells, B-cell-depleted T cells, or PBMCs supplied cDNA or gDNA.

This CDR3 spans 13 amino acids. CDR1 and CDR2 (germline): LNHDA, SQIVND (reference sequence). With V trimmed by 4 bases and J by 8 bases, 5 bases remained unmatched. This sequence joins TRBV19 and TRBJ1-2; 9 bases match TRBD1. Sequencing input: peripheral blood. The receptor's source is a man in his 60s with acute or convalescent COVID-19. CDR3 region: CASSNWDRDGYTF. The CDR3 coding sequence is TGTGCCAGTAGTAATTGGGACAGGGACGGCTACACCTTC.